This entry describes one T cell receptor (beta chain). The data belong to a study of beta chain features in type 1 diabetes. The overall study: Healthy donors and patients showed comparable age, gender and cell yields.

Isolated RNA was reverse transcribed in full, so expressed TCRB transcripts were sequenced. Assay: immunoSEQ multiplex PCR; the TCRdb copy retains only in-frame clones and omits some. Among under 550,000 clones listed, roughly 11% were seen once. V was cut by 2 bases and J by 4 bases, with 12 bases left in between. There are 14 residues in the CDR3. CDR1 GTSNPN and CDR2 SVGIG come from the germline V gene (reference sequence). The sequence came from a woman younger than 35 in good health. V gene TRBV30 combines with J gene TRBJ1-5; D is ambiguous. The sample comprised naive CD4+ T cells from blood. The CDR3 loop reads CAWSSEQPNQPQHF. CDR3 nucleotide sequence: TGTGCCTGGAGTTCTGAACAGCCAAATCAGCCCCAGCATTTT.